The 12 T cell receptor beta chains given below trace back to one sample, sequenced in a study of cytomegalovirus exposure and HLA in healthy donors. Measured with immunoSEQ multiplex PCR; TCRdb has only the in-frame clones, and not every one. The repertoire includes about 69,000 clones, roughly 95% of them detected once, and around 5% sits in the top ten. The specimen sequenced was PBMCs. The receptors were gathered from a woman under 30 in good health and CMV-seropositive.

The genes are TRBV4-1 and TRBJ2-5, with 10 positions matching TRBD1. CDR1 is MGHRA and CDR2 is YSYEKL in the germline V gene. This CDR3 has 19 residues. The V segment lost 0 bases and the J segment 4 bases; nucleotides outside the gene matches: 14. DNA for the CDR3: TGCGCCAGCAGCCAAGAACCCCTCGCTGGACAGGGGGAACGAGAGACCCAGTACTTC. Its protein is CASSQEPLAGQGERETQYF.

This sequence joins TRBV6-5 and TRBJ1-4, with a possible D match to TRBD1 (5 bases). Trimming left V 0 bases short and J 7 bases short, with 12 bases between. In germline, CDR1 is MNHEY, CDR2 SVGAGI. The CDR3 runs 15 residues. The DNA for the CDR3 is TGTGCCAGCAGTTACTCGATGGGGCTTACTGAAAAACTGTTTTTT. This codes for CASSYSMGLTEKLFF.

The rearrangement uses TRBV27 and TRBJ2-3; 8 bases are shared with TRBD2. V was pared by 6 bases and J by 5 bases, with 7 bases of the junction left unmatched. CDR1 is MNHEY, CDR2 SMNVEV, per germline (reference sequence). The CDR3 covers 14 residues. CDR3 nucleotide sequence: TGTGCCAGCAGCTCTGGCGGGAGGATAGATACGCAGTATTTT. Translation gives CASSSGGRIDTQYF.

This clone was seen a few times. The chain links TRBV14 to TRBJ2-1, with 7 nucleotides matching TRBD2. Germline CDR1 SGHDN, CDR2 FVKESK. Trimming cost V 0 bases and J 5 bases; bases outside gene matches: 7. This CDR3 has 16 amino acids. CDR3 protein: CASSQELARDHNEQFF. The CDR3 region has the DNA TGTGCCAGCAGCCAAGAACTAGCGAGGGATCACAATGAGCAGTTCTTC.

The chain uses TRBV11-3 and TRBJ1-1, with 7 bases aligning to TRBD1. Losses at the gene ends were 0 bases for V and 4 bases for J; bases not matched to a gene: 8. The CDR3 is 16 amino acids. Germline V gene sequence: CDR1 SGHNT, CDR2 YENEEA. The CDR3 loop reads CASSLDIHQGGTEAFF. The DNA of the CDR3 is TGTGCCAGCAGCTTAGATATTCACCAGGGGGGCACTGAAGCTTTCTTT.

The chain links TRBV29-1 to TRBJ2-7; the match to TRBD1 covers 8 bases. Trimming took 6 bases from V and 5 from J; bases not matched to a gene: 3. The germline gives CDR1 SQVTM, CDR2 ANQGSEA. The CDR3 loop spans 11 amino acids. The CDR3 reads CSVGQVDEQYF. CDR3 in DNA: TGCAGCGTGGGACAGGTCGACGAGCAGTACTTC.

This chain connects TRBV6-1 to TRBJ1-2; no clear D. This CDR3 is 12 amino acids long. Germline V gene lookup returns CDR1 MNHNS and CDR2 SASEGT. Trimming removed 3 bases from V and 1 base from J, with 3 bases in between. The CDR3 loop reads CASSDNNYGYTF. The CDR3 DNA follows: TGTGCCAGCAGTGACAATAACTATGGCTACACCTTC.

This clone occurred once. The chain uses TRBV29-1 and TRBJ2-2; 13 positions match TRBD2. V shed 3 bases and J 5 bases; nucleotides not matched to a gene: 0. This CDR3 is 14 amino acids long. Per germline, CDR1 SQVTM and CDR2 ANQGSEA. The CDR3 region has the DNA TGCAGCGTTGAGGGACTAGCGGGAACCGGGGAGCTGTTTTTT. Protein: CSVEGLAGTGELFF.

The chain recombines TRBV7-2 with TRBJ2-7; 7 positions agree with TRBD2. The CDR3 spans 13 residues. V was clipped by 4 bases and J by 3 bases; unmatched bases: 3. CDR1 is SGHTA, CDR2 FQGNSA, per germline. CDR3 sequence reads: CASSSIAGYEQYF. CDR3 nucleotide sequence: TGTGCCAGCAGCTCCATAGCGGGCTACGAGCAGTACTTC. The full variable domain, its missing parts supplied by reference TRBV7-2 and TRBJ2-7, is GAGVSQSPSNKVTEKGKDVELRCDPISGHTALYWYRQSLGQGLEFLIYFQGNSAPDKSGLPSDRFSAERTGGSVSTLTIQRTQQEDSAVYLCASSSIAGYEQYFGPGTRLTVT.

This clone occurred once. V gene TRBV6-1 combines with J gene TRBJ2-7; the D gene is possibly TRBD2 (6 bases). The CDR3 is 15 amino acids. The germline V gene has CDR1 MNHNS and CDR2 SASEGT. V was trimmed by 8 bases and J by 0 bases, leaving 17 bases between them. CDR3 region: CASHAGDSSSYEQYF. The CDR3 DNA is TGTGCCAGCCATGCCGGGGACTCGAGCTCCTACGAGCAGTACTTC.

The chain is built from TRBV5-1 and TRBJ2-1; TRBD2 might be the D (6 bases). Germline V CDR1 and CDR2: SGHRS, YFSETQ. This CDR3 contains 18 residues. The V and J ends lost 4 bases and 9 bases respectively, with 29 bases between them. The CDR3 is CASSPLPYGGIYTGEQFF. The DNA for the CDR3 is TGCGCCAGCAGCCCCCTGCCCTATGGCGGGATCTACACGGGTGAGCAGTTCTTC.

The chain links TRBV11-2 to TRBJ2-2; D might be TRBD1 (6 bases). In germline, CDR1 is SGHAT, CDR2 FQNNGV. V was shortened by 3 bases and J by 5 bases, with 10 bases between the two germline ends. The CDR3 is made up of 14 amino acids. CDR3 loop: CASSLKQGTGELFF. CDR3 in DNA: TGTGCCAGCAGCTTGAAGCAGGGGACCGGGGAGCTGTTTTTT.